The T cell receptor (beta chain) under discussion was sequenced for a study of lymphopenia after photon versus proton radiotherapy. Points from the study as a whole: Post-nadir diversity loss with photons came from oligoclonal expansion, particularly CD8+ Temra cells. Post-nadir TCR diversity decline inversely tracked overall survival among those who died.

A word on this clone: Its antigen is not known.

V lost 6 bases to trimming and J lost 5 bases; unmatched junction nucleotides: 3. The CDR3 has 13 amino acids. Looked up from germline, CDR1 is MDHEN and CDR2 is SYDVKM. TCRdb's table, derived via immunoSEQ multiplex PCR, lists solely in-frame clones and lacks some. The sample includes 160,000 or so clones, 70% to 90% of them seen just once. The gene calls are TRBV28 and TRBJ2-7; TRBD2 matches 11 bases. Sequencing was performed on peripheral blood, taken from a patient treated with photon-based radiotherapy. This TCR came from a man aged 50 or older with gastric cancer. CDR3 DNA: TGTGCCAGCAGACTAGCGGGAGTGGACGAGCAGTACTTC. Translated: CASRLAGVDEQYF.